This is a list of T cell receptor beta chains from one sample in a study of CD8+ T cells in alopecia areata. The method was immunoSEQ multiplex PCR; TCRdb's version includes in-frame clones alone and lacks a portion of them. The sample shows roughly 110,000 clones, 56% of them seen only once. Sequenced material: CD4+ T cells sorted from blood, taken at week 24, from a patient treated with tofacitinib. The receptor source for this set is a human donor with alopecia areata. CDR3s include the opening cysteine and the closing phenylalanine or tryptophan. D genes are given only for firm matches. Clone size is given for some rows only: seen once, a few or many times, or a class if the clone is expanded.

TRBJ1-2 . TRBV5-6 . CASSLGTLDYGYTF TGTGCCAGCAGCTTGGGGACACTCGACTATGGCTACACCTTC
TRBJ2-4 few TRBV11-1 . CASSSALIQYF TGTGCCAGCAGCTCAGCCCTCATTCAGTACTTC
TRBJ1-5 . TRBV19 . CASSIGRPQPYSNQPQHF TGTGCCAGTAGTATCGGGAGACCCCAGCCGTATAGCAATCAGCCCCAGCATTTT
TRBJ2-2 few TRBV6-6 . CASSRGNTGELFF TGTGCCAGCAGCCGGGGAAACACCGGGGAGCTGTTTTTT
TRBJ2-5 . TRBV5-4 . CASSLGEGRQETQYF TGTGCCAGCAGCTTGGGTGAGGGACGGCAAGAGACCCAGTACTTC
TRBJ1-1 few TRBV29-1 . CSVAKSLNTEAFF TGCAGCGTTGCTAAGTCCTTGAACACTGAAGCTTTCTTT
TRBJ2-1 . TRBV29-1 . CSVEEQIYNEQFF TGCAGCGTTGAGGAACAGATCTACAATGAGCAGTTCTTC
TRBJ2-5 . TRBV11-2 . CASSFRALEETQYF TGTGCCAGCAGCTTTCGGGCTCTCGAAGAGACCCAGTACTTC
TRBJ2-3 . TRBV2 TRBD2 CASTKLAGGLKQSTDTQYF TGTGCCAGCACCAAACTAGCGGGGGGATTAAAACAAAGCACAGATACGCAGTATTTT
TRBJ1-4 few TRBV4-1 . CASSQEGSGEKLFF TGCGCCAGCAGCCAAGAGGGGAGCGGTGAAAAACTGTTTTTT
TRBJ2-1 . TRBV5-4 TRBD2 CASSSGTSGVNEQFF TGTGCCAGCAGCTCCGGGACTAGCGGGGTGAATGAGCAGTTCTTC
TRBJ2-1 few TRBV19 TRBD1 CASSINRGRINEQFF TGTGCCAGTAGTATAAACAGGGGCCGGATCAATGAGCAGTTCTTC
TRBJ2-5 . TRBV10-3 . CAISEHGTNQETQYF TGTGCCATCAGTGAACATGGAACTAACCAAGAGACCCAGTACTTC
TRBJ2-7 . TRBV23-1 . CASSQSEGVEYF TGCGCCAGCAGTCAATCGGAGGGGGTGGAGTACTTC
TRBJ2-6 few TRBV5-6 . CASSWGRGGSGANVLTF TGTGCCAGCAGCTGGGGCAGGGGAGGCTCTGGGGCCAACGTCCTGACTTTC
TRBJ1-1 few TRBV5-1 . CASSLGLSEAFF TGCGCCAGCAGCCTAGGTCTCAGTGAAGCTTTCTTT
TRBJ2-6 . TRBV2 . CASSVVGVLTF TGTGCCAGCAGTGTAGTAGGAGTCCTGACTTTC
TRBJ1-2 . TRBV9 . CASSVHGDGYTF TGTGCCAGCAGCGTGCATGGCGATGGCTACACCTTC
TRBJ1-2 once TRBV5-6 . CASSLIRTYANYGYTF TGTGCCAGCAGCTTAATCCGGACGTACGCTAACTATGGCTACACCTTC
TRBJ2-5 few TRBV29-1 . CSVEVAGGETQYF TGCAGCGTTGAAGTCGCAGGCGGGGAGACCCAGTACTTC
TRBJ1-1 few TRBV7-9 . CASDEGRGKGSEAFF TGTGCCAGCGACGAGGGCAGAGGGAAAGGTTCTGAAGCTTTCTTT
TRBJ2-5 . TRBV15 . CATSRGSLAQRWQETQYF TGTGCCACCAGCAGAGGCTCCCTGGCTCAGAGGTGGCAAGAGACCCAGTACTTC